This T cell receptor (beta chain) was obtained from a study of T cell repertoires in cytomegalovirus infection. Whole-study context: From public TCR beta signatures came an indication of both CMV infection and matching HLA type. Study-wide findings and caveats: Public TCR beta family frequency separated CMV-and-HLA carriers, including in an independent cohort. There were HLA-C-restricted CMV-specific TCR beta clonotypes dominating the ex vivo response.

The length of the CDR3 is 15 residues. J was trimmed by 7 bases and V by 1 base; bases with no gene match: 9. Germline CDR1 reads LNHNV; CDR2 reads YYDKDF (reference sequence). Points on this clonotype: Antigen unknown.

TCRdb reanalysed the reads using MiXCR and keeps one entry per CDR3 protein. The data contain some 280,000 distinct CDR3 sequences, about an eighth of them seen just once; the ten biggest clones take up 8.5% to 9%. The TCR was taken from a human donor in good health (CMV status not recorded). Some clones in this sample may be carry-over from other donors' samples. The chain uses TRBV15 and TRBJ2-7; TRBD1 agrees at 8 bases. Sequenced input: PBMCs. The CDR3 here is CATSRGWTGIEEQYF. DNA for the CDR3: TGTGCCACCAGCAGAGGTTGGACAGGGATCGAGGAGCAGTACTTC.